What follows are 27 T cell receptor beta chains derived from one specimen sequenced in a study of T cell responses to AZD1222 COVID-19 vaccine. Sequenced by immunoSEQ multiplex PCR; TCRdb stores in-frame clones only, minus some. The table records about 120,000 clones, roughly nine tenths of them present only once. Sequencing used peripheral blood, obtained 28 days after the second AZD1222 dose. These TCRs come from an adult who received the AZD1222 COVID-19 vaccine.

This chain connects TRBV2 to TRBJ2-5; D is undetermined. The germline V and J ends were trimmed by 7 bases and 2 bases, with 17 bases remaining between them. The CDR3 covers 15 residues. Germline V gene sequence: CDR1 SNHLY, CDR2 FYNNEI. The CDR3 region has the DNA TGTGCCAGCACATCCCCAGCGCACCTGCAAGAGACCCAGTACTTC. Translating it yields CASTSPAHLQETQYF.

The rearrangement joins TRBV19 to TRBJ1-5, with D perhaps TRBD1 (5 bases). The germline V and J ends were trimmed by 7 bases and 3 bases, with 16 bases remaining between them. Germline V CDR1 and CDR2: LNHDA, SQIVND (reference sequence). The CDR3 consists of 15 residues. The CDR3 is CASTPRQGPNQPQHF. CDR3 bases: TGTGCCAGTACCCCAAGGCAGGGCCCCAATCAGCCCCAGCATTTT.

This clone occurred once. The chain links TRBV4-2 to TRBJ2-3; D gene unclear. Germline lookup yields CDR1 LGHNA and CDR2 YNFKEQ. V shed 7 bases and J shed 2 bases, with 13 bases lying between them. CDR3 length: 14 amino acids. The CDR3 nucleotides read TGTGCCAGCACTGCGAGACGGAACACAGATACGCAGTATTTT. Its protein product is CASTARRNTDTQYF.

The genes are TRBV4-1 and TRBJ2-1, with 8 bases identical to TRBD2. The CDR3 is 17 residues long. J was trimmed by 6 bases and V by 0 bases; bases with no gene match: 10. CDR1 is MGHRA, CDR2 YSYEKL, per germline. CDR3 DNA: TGCGCCAGCAGCCAAGATAGGGGGACTAGGAGGCCCAATGAGCAGTTCTTC. Amino acid sequence: CASSQDRGTRRPNEQFF.

This chain connects TRBV29-1 to TRBJ2-7; TRBD2 aligns across 10 bases. Germline V gene lookup returns CDR1 SQVTM and CDR2 ANQGSEA. The CDR3 sequence is 13 residues long. V dropped 7 bases and J dropped 3; count of bases not matched to a gene: 6. CDR3 loop: CSASGRTLYEQYF. The CDR3 coding sequence is TGCAGCGCTAGCGGGAGAACCCTCTACGAGCAGTACTTC.

This clone was counted a few times. The chain recombines TRBV9 with TRBJ1-6; D perhaps matches TRBD1 (6 bases). With 4 bases removed from V and 8 bases from J, the gap between germline ends came to 16 bases. The CDR3 totals 15 residues. The V gene's germline CDR1 is SGDLS and CDR2 YYNGEE. CDR3 bases: TGTGCCAGCAGCCCAAGGGGGGATGGATATTCACCCCTCCACTTT. It codes for CASSPRGDGYSPLHF. The entire variable domain, with the rest obtained from reference TRBV9 and TRBJ1-6, is as follows: DSGVTQTPKHLITATGQRVTLRCSPRSGDLSVYWYQQSLDQGLQFLIQYYNGEERAKGNILERFSAQQFPDLHSELNLSSLELGDSALYFCASSPRGDGYSPLHFGNGTRLTVT.

Concerning this clone itself: A much larger clone lies one base from this, so it may be a read error. The chain has TRBV2 and TRBJ2-2; a possible D gene is TRBD1 (5 bases). Germline values: CDR1 SNHLY, CDR2 FYNNEI. The CDR3 extends over 13 amino acids. The V end lost 3 bases, the J end lost 4 bases, and 6 bases lay between the germline ends. In DNA form, the CDR3 reads TGTGCCAGCAGTGACAGGGCCACCGGGGAGCTGTTTTTT. Amino acids: CASSDRATGELFF.

This clone has more than one count but fewer than ten. The chain joins TRBV7-9 to TRBJ1-1, with no clear D. V was clipped by 1 base and J by 4 bases, with 7 bases between them. Per the germline V gene, CDR1 is SEHNR and CDR2 is FQNEAQ (reference sequence). This CDR3 has 13 residues. The CDR3 reads CASSLERVTEAFF. The CDR3 DNA reads as TGTGCCAGCAGCTTAGAAAGGGTCACTGAAGCTTTCTTT. Full variable domain (rest looked up from reference TRBV7-9 and TRBJ1-1): DTGVSQNPRHKITKRGQNVTFRCDPISEHNRLYWYRQTLGQGPEFLTYFQNEAQLEKSRLLSDRFSAERPKGSFSTLEIQRTEQGDSAMYLCASSLERVTEAFFGQGTRLTVV.

This chain uses TRBV19 with TRBJ1-4, with a tentative D call TRBD1 (5 bases). CDR3 length equals 15 residues. The V end lost 4 bases, the J end lost 0 bases, and 9 bases lay between the germline ends. Germline CDR1 is LNHDA and CDR2 is SQIVND (reference sequence). CDR3 in amino acids: CASSKMTATNEKLFF. The CDR3 bases are TGTGCCAGTAGTAAGATGACAGCAACTAATGAAAAACTGTTTTTT.

The V and J genes are TRBV6-5 and TRBJ2-7; D is tentatively TRBD1 or TRBD2 (6 bases each). CDR3 length: 15 residues. Germline CDR1 MNHEY, CDR2 SVGAGI. V was shortened by 5 bases and J by 3 bases, with 17 bases between the two germline ends. CDR3 DNA: TGTGCCAGCAGTCAGACGTTCGAGGGGGGCTACGAGCAGTACTTC. Its translation: CASSQTFEGGYEQYF.

This sequence joins TRBV5-1 and TRBJ2-2; D call uncertain. Germline V gene lookup returns CDR1 SGHRS and CDR2 YFSETQ. CDR3 length: 13 residues. Trimming cost V 5 bases and J 6 bases, with 11 bases left between them. The CDR3 is CASRNWGPGELFF. CDR3 sequence (DNA): TGCGCCAGCAGGAATTGGGGTCCCGGGGAGCTGTTTTTT. Filled out from reference TRBV5-1 and TRBJ2-2, the complete variable domain reads KAGVTQTPRYLIKTRGQQVTLSCSPISGHRSVSWYQQTPGQGLQFLFEYFSETQRNKGNFPGRFSGRQFSNSRSEMNVSTLELGDSALYLCASRNWGPGELFFGEGSRLTVL.

The chain links TRBV11-3 to TRBJ1-1; tentative D call: TRBD1 (6 bases). Trimming cost V 5 bases and J 1 base, with 8 bases left between them. The CDR3 length is 13 residues. Germline-derived CDR1 and CDR2 are SGHNT and YENEEA. CDR3 in DNA: TGTGCCAGCAGCCCGACAGGGAACACTGAAGCTTTCTTT. The encoded protein is CASSPTGNTEAFF.

The J gene is TRBJ1-2, the V gene TRBV28; D unresolved. Germline lookup yields CDR1 MDHEN and CDR2 SYDVKM. Trimming cost V 2 bases and J 4 bases, with 8 bases left between them. The CDR3 is made up of 13 amino acids. The CDR3 region is CASSLGPLYGYTF. The CDR3 coding sequence is TGTGCCAGCAGTTTAGGGCCGCTCTATGGCTACACCTTC.

The genes are TRBV29-1 and TRBJ2-3, with D perhaps TRBD2 (6 bases). The V end lost 6 bases, the J end lost 4 bases, and 17 bases lay between the germline ends. Germline V gene data show CDR1 as SQVTM and CDR2 as ANQGSEA. The CDR3 is made up of 14 amino acids. The CDR3 coding sequence is TGCAGCGTCCTTGGTGGGAGGAACGCAGATACGCAGTATTTT. Protein: CSVLGGRNADTQYF.

The V gene is TRBV7-2, the J gene TRBJ1-3; D ambiguous. The germline V and J ends were trimmed by 1 base and 1 base, with 11 bases remaining between them. CDR1 is SGHTA, CDR2 FQGNSA, per germline. The CDR3 is 16 residues long. The CDR3 nucleotides read TGTGCCAGCAGCTTAGAGCCGAGAAAATCTGGAAACACCATATATTTT. This encodes CASSLEPRKSGNTIYF.

V gene TRBV28 combines with J gene TRBJ2-7, with TRBD1 matching over 7 bases. Germline V gene sequence: CDR1 MDHEN, CDR2 SYDVKM. The V segment lost 6 bases and the J segment 0 bases; nucleotides outside the gene matches: 8. This CDR3 has 15 residues. The CDR3 bases are TGTGCCAGCAGAAGTCCGGGACAGAGCTCCTACGAGCAGTACTTC. It encodes CASRSPGQSSYEQYF.

The gene calls are TRBV7-9 and TRBJ2-2, with D possibly TRBD2 on 6 matching bases. Germline lookup yields CDR1 SEHNR and CDR2 FQNEAQ (reference sequence). This CDR3 spans 12 amino acids. V was shortened by 10 bases and J by 1 base, with 7 bases between the two germline ends. As DNA, the CDR3 is TGTGCCACCGGGGGGAACACCGGGGAGCTGTTTTTT. It codes for CATGGNTGELFF. Combining the CDR3 with reference TRBV7-9 and TRBJ2-2 gives the whole variable domain DTGVSQNPRHKITKRGQNVTFRCDPISEHNRLYWYRQTLGQGPEFLTYFQNEAQLEKSRLLSDRFSAERPKGSFSTLEIQRTEQGDSAMYLCATGGNTGELFFGEGSRLTVL.

V is TRBV7-2 and J is TRBJ1-5, with D perhaps TRBD1 (6 bases). Looked up from germline, CDR1 is SGHTA and CDR2 is FQGNSA. The CDR3 totals 15 residues. The ends were cut back, 4 bases at V and 6 bases at J, with 16 bases in the middle. This chain's CDR3 is CASSSFREGGQPQHF. In DNA form, the CDR3 reads TGTGCCAGCAGCTCGTTCAGGGAAGGGGGTCAGCCCCAGCATTTT.

This clone was found once. This rearrangement joins TRBV19 to TRBJ1-5, with TRBD1 as a possible D gene (6 bases). This CDR3 spans 20 amino acids. CDR1 and CDR2 (germline): LNHDA, SQIVND (reference sequence). The germline V and J ends were trimmed by 5 bases and 6 bases, with 32 bases remaining between them. CDR3 region: CASSGAFQGGEGQRAQPQHF. The CDR3 region has the DNA TGTGCCAGTAGTGGAGCCTTTCAAGGGGGAGAAGGGCAAAGGGCTCAGCCCCAGCATTTT. The full variable domain, its missing parts supplied by reference TRBV19 and TRBJ1-5, is DGGITQSPKYLFRKEGQNVTLSCEQNLNHDAMYWYRQDPGQGLRLIYYSQIVNDFQKGDIAEGYSVSREKKESFPLTVTSAQKNPTAFYLCASSGAFQGGEGQRAQPQHFGDGTRLSIL.

This chain links TRBV19 with TRBJ2-3; D might be TRBD1 or TRBD2, each matching 5 bases. The CDR3 spans 14 residues. The germline V gene has CDR1 LNHDA and CDR2 SQIVND (reference sequence). V lost 7 bases and J 5 bases, leaving 16 bases between the germline ends. The CDR3 spells CASTQFGGVDTQYF. In DNA form, the CDR3 reads TGTGCCAGTACCCAATTTGGGGGTGTAGATACGCAGTATTTT. Together with reference TRBV19 and TRBJ2-3, the CDR3 gives the full variable domain: DGGITQSPKYLFRKEGQNVTLSCEQNLNHDAMYWYRQDPGQGLRLIYYSQIVNDFQKGDIAEGYSVSREKKESFPLTVTSAQKNPTAFYLCASTQFGGVDTQYFGPGTRLTVL.

This clone has a single count. This rearrangement joins TRBV15 to TRBJ1-1, with D uncertain. The CDR3 sequence is 11 residues long. The V gene's germline CDR1 is LNHNV and CDR2 YYDKDF (reference sequence). The germline V and J ends were trimmed by 6 bases and 4 bases, with 6 bases remaining between them. The CDR3 sequence is CATREFTEAFF. In DNA, the CDR3 is TGTGCCACCAGGGAATTCACTGAAGCTTTCTTT.

The V call is TRBV28, the J call TRBJ2-7; D tentatively fits TRBD1 or TRBD2 (5 bases each). The germline V gene has CDR1 MDHEN and CDR2 SYDVKM. The CDR3 is 14 residues long. Trimming shortened V by 9 bases and J by 1 base, and 16 bases separated the two germline ends. DNA of the CDR3: TGTGCCAGTCTTCCTGGGGACGTATCCTACGAGCAGTACTTC. As protein: CASLPGDVSYEQYF.

This chain joins TRBV27 and TRBJ1-4; 7 bases agree with TRBD1. CDR3 length: 15 residues. Germline CDR1 reads MNHEY; CDR2 reads SMNVEV (reference sequence). With V trimmed by 3 bases and J by 7 bases, 8 bases remained unmatched. The CDR3 spells CASSFRGRPGEKLFF. The CDR3 DNA follows: TGTGCCAGCAGTTTTAGGGGGCGCCCCGGTGAAAAACTGTTTTTT.

V usage is TRBV3-1 (or the pseudogene TRBV3-2) and J usage is TRBJ2-1, with D maybe TRBD2 (5 bases). The CDR3 runs to 17 residues. Trimming removed 1 base from V and 7 bases from J, with 20 bases in between. Germline CDR1 reads LGHDT; CDR2 reads YNNKEL (reference sequence). The CDR3 sequence: CASSQGGRGSPGNEQFF. CDR3 nucleotides: TGTGCCAGCAGCCAAGGAGGAAGAGGGTCCCCGGGGAATGAGCAGTTCTTC.

The V call is TRBV15, the J call TRBJ2-1; TRBD2 matches at 8 bases. Per the germline V gene, CDR1 is LNHNV and CDR2 is YYDKDF (reference sequence). The CDR3 sequence is 16 residues long. V shed 5 bases and J 6 bases; nucleotides not matched to a gene: 12. The CDR3 bases are TGTGCCACCAGCGGGGCCTACGGGAGGGCCTCCAATGAGCAGTTCTTC. The encoded protein is CATSGAYGRASNEQFF. Looking up the rest from reference TRBV15 and TRBJ2-1 gives the full variable domain: DAMVIQNPRYQVTQFGKPVTLSCSQTLNHNVMYWYQQKSSQAPKLLFHYYDKDFNNEADTPDNFQSRRPNTSFCFLDIRSPGLGDTAMYLCATSGAYGRASNEQFFGPGTRLTVL.

The chain uses TRBV28 and TRBJ2-7; D remains unclear. Germline CDR1 MDHEN, CDR2 SYDVKM. Trimming pared 6 bases from V and 2 bases from J, leaving 8 bases between. The CDR3 contains 12 residues. The CDR3 region has the DNA TGTGCCAGCAGCTTGACGCCCTACGAGCAGTACTTC. Its translation: CASSLTPYEQYF.

V usage is TRBV28 and J usage is TRBJ2-5; no clear D gene. The CDR3 sequence is 14 residues long. V was trimmed by 1 base and J by 2 bases, leaving 8 bases between them. Germline CDR1 is MDHEN and CDR2 is SYDVKM. The chain's CDR3 is CASSLSYSQETQYF. In DNA form, the CDR3 reads TGTGCCAGCAGTTTATCCTACTCACAAGAGACCCAGTACTTC. Complete variable domain (other parts from reference TRBV28 and TRBJ2-5): DVKVTQSSRYLVKRTGEKVFLECVQDMDHENMFWYRQDPGLGLRLIYFSYDVKMKEKGDIPEGYSVSREKKERFSLILESASTNQTSMYLCASSLSYSQETQYFGPGTRLLVL.